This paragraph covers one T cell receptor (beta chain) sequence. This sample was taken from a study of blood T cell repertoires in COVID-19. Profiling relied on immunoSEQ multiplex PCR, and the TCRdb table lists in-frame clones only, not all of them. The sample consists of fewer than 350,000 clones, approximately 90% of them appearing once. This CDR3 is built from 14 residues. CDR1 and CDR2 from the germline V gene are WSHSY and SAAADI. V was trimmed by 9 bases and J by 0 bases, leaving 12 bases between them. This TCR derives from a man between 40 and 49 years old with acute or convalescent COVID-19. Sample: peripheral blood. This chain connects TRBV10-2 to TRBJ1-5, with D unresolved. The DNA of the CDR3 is TGCGCCAGTTTAGAGACTCATAGCAATCAGCCCCAGCATTTT. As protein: CASLETHSNQPQHF.